Listed below are T cell receptor beta chains from one sample, sequenced in a study of blood T cell repertoires in COVID-19. Some clones are missing from TCRdb's copy, which holds only in-frame ones; the method was immunoSEQ multiplex PCR. The sample lists over 250,000 clones, over 75% occurring once. Sequenced: peripheral blood. These receptors all come from a woman between 55 and 75 years old with acute or convalescent COVID-19. CDR3s include the opening cysteine and the closing phenylalanine or tryptophan. D genes are given only for firm matches. Some rows have no size entry. The others give once, few or many, or a class for an expanded clone.

J: TRBJ1-6; V: TRBV12-3/TRBV12-4; length: 13; D: NA; size: NA; CDR3: CASTVGARSPLHF; DNA: TGTGCCAGCACCGTGGGGGCACGATCACCCCTCCACTTT
J: TRBJ1-6; V: TRBV6-2/TRBV6-3; length: 16; D: NA; size: NA; CDR3: CASSYLRSSYNSPLHF; DNA: TGTGCCAGCAGTTACCTCCGGAGCTCCTATAATTCACCCCTCCACTTT
J: TRBJ1-5; V: TRBV10-3; length: 15; D: TRBD1; size: NA; CDR3: CAISEPRDRGQPQHF; DNA: TGTGCCATCAGTGAGCCCCGGGACAGGGGTCAGCCCCAGCATTTT
J: TRBJ1-5; V: TRBV13; length: 15; D: TRBD1; size: NA; CDR3: CASSLGTGNYQPQHF; DNA: TGTGCCAGCAGCTTAGGGACAGGGAACTATCAGCCCCAGCATTTT
J: TRBJ2-5; V: TRBV15; length: 17; D: TRBD1; size: NA; CDR3: CATSIRPGQGFQETQYF; DNA: TGTGCCACCAGCATTAGACCGGGACAGGGGTTCCAAGAGACCCAGTACTTC
J: TRBJ1-5; V: TRBV5-1; length: 13; D: NA; size: NA; CDR3: CASSLGADQPQHF; DNA: TGCGCCAGCAGCTTGGGCGCCGATCAGCCCCAGCATTTT
J: TRBJ2-1; V: TRBV20-1; length: 14; D: TRBD1; size: few; CDR3: CSASQGVGYNEQFF; DNA: TGCAGTGCTAGTCAGGGGGTAGGCTACAATGAGCAGTTCTTC
J: TRBJ1-6; V: TRBV28; length: 13; D: NA; size: NA; CDR3: CASKGVNNSPLHF; DNA: TGTGCCAGCAAAGGGGTTAATAATTCACCCCTCCACTTT
J: TRBJ2-5; V: TRBV6-2/TRBV6-3; length: 12; D: TRBD2; size: NA; CDR3: CASSPASGTGYF; DNA: TGTGCCAGCAGCCCGGCTAGCGGGACTGGTTACTTC
J: TRBJ1-2; V: TRBV10-3; length: 17; D: NA; size: NA; CDR3: CAISEHLRTALNYGYTF; DNA: TGTGCCATCAGTGAGCACCTTAGGACAGCCTTAAACTATGGCTACACCTTC
J: TRBJ2-3; V: TRBV6-2/TRBV6-3; length: 17; D: NA; size: NA; CDR3: CASSYSLWAGATDTQYF; DNA: TGTGCCAGCAGTTACTCGCTCTGGGCAGGGGCCACAGATACGCAGTATTTT
J: TRBJ1-1; V: TRBV6-1; length: 16; D: NA; size: NA; CDR3: CASSAPDGVKDTEAFF; DNA: TGTGCCAGCAGTGCTCCCGACGGGGTAAAGGACACTGAAGCTTTCTTT
J: TRBJ2-5; V: TRBV4-2; length: 15; D: NA; size: NA; CDR3: CASSQDEGDGETQYF; DNA: TGTGCCAGCAGCCAAGATGAGGGGGATGGAGAGACCCAGTACTTC
J: TRBJ2-3; V: TRBV10-3; length: 15; D: TRBD2; size: NA; CDR3: CAISARVHREGTQYF; DNA: TGTGCCATCAGTGCGAGGGTCCACCGGGAGGGTACGCAGTATTTT
J: TRBJ1-2; V: TRBV28; length: 15; D: NA; size: NA; CDR3: CASRTAGESGYGYTF; DNA: TGTGCCAGCAGGACAGCAGGGGAGTCGGGCTATGGCTACACCTTC
J: TRBJ1-4; V: TRBV2; length: 12; D: NA; size: NA; CDR3: CASSEYVEKLFF; DNA: TGTGCCAGCAGTGAATATGTAGAAAAACTGTTTTTT
J: TRBJ2-7; V: TRBV6-5; length: 15; D: NA; size: NA; CDR3: CASSYQGGRGVEQYF; DNA: TGTGCCAGCAGTTACCAGGGCGGCAGGGGCGTCGAGCAGTACTTC
J: TRBJ2-5; V: TRBV4-3; length: 15; D: NA; size: NA; CDR3: CASSQGPGAGETQYF; DNA: TGCGCCAGCAGCCAAGGTCCAGGGGCGGGAGAGACCCAGTACTTC
J: TRBJ2-1; V: TRBV14; length: 16; D: TRBD1; size: NA; CDR3: CASSLQLGTGIGEQFF; DNA: TGTGCCAGCAGCCTCCAGTTAGGGACAGGGATTGGAGAGCAGTTCTTC
J: TRBJ2-7; V: TRBV5-1; length: 16; D: NA; size: many; CDR3: CASSLARGLSSYEQYF; DNA: TGCGCCAGCAGCTTGGCTCGGGGATTGAGCTCCTACGAGCAGTACTTC
J: TRBJ1-4; V: TRBV7-9; length: 18; D: TRBD1; size: NA; CDR3: CASSSGGPGRRTNEKLFF; DNA: TGTGCCAGCAGTTCAGGGGGGCCAGGGAGGAGGACTAATGAAAAACTGTTTTTT
J: TRBJ2-2; V: TRBV4-3; length: 18; D: TRBD2; size: NA; CDR3: CASSQAIAGSGNTGELFF; DNA: TGCGCCAGCAGCCAAGCGATAGCGGGGTCCGGGAACACCGGGGAGCTGTTTTTT
J: TRBJ1-5; V: TRBV6-2/TRBV6-3; length: 17; D: NA; size: NA; CDR3: CASSYPGGAGNNQPQHF; DNA: TGTGCCAGCAGTTACCCGGGAGGAGCAGGGAACAATCAGCCCCAGCATTTT
J: TRBJ2-4; V: TRBV5-4; length: 17; D: NA; size: NA; CDR3: CASNPSPGEVAKNIQYF; DNA: TGTGCCAGCAACCCATCTCCGGGGGAGGTGGCCAAAAACATTCAGTACTTC
J: TRBJ1-1; V: TRBV4-1; length: 15; D: NA; size: NA; CDR3: CASSQEGRGNTEAFF; DNA: TGCGCCAGCAGCCAAGAGGGGCGGGGGAACACTGAAGCTTTCTTT
J: TRBJ2-3; V: TRBV7-2; length: 15; D: NA; size: NA; CDR3: CASSLRQGSTDTQYF; DNA: TGTGCCAGCAGCTTACGGCAGGGAAGCACAGATACGCAGTATTTT
J: TRBJ2-7; V: TRBV7-2; length: 16; D: TRBD1; size: NA; CDR3: CASSLRWTGFQSEQYF; DNA: TGTGCCAGCAGCCTGAGATGGACAGGGTTCCAAAGCGAGCAGTACTTC
J: TRBJ1-5; V: TRBV10-1; length: 14; D: TRBD1; size: NA; CDR3: CASSDPDRGQPQHF; DNA: TGCGCCAGCAGTGACCCCGACAGGGGACAGCCCCAGCATTTT
J: TRBJ2-7; V: TRBV6-6; length: 15; D: TRBD1; size: NA; CDR3: CASSRGTGGNYEQYF; DNA: TGTGCCAGCAGTCGCGGGACAGGGGGCAATTACGAGCAGTACTTC
J: TRBJ1-2; V: TRBV7-3; length: 14; D: NA; size: NA; CDR3: CASSLAASDYGYTF; DNA: TGTGCCAGCAGCTTAGCCGCCAGCGACTATGGCTACACCTTC
J: TRBJ2-3; V: TRBV9; length: 16; D: TRBD2; size: NA; CDR3: CASSVDLAGNFDTQYF; DNA: TGTGCCAGCAGCGTAGACCTAGCGGGAAATTTCGATACGCAGTATTTT
J: TRBJ2-3; V: TRBV5-6; length: 16; D: TRBD2; size: NA; CDR3: CASSPGTSGPTDTQYF; DNA: TGTGCCAGCAGCCCCGGGACTAGCGGACCCACAGATACGCAGTATTTT
J: TRBJ1-1; V: TRBV28; length: 13; D: NA; size: NA; CDR3: CASSSGANTEAFF; DNA: TGTGCCAGCAGTTCGGGAGCGAACACTGAAGCTTTCTTT
J: TRBJ1-4; V: TRBV5-4; length: 13; D: NA; size: NA; CDR3: CASSLGRSEKLFF; DNA: TGTGCCAGCAGCTTGGGACGGAGTGAAAAACTGTTTTTT
J: TRBJ1-2; V: TRBV4-3; length: 18; D: TRBD1; size: NA; CDR3: CASSQDPGTGGEGYGYTF; DNA: TGCGCCAGCAGCCAAGACCCGGGGACAGGGGGCGAGGGCTATGGCTACACCTTC
J: TRBJ1-1; V: TRBV3-1/TRBV3-2; length: 14; D: TRBD1; size: NA; CDR3: CASSPGQGLSGAFF; DNA: TGTGCCAGCAGCCCCGGACAGGGTCTCTCGGGGGCTTTCTTT
J: TRBJ1-4; V: TRBV15; length: 16; D: TRBD1; size: few; CDR3: CATSRDGQGEDEKLFF; DNA: TGTGCCACCAGCAGAGATGGACAGGGCGAGGATGAAAAACTGTTTTTT
J: TRBJ1-2; V: TRBV4-1; length: 13; D: NA; size: NA; CDR3: CASSLEGLYGYTF; DNA: TGCGCCAGCAGCCTGGAGGGCCTCTATGGCTACACCTTC
J: TRBJ2-4; V: TRBV9; length: 15; D: TRBD1; size: NA; CDR3: CASSVSPGQENIQYF; DNA: TGTGCCAGCAGCGTATCCCCGGGACAGGAGAACATTCAGTACTTC
J: TRBJ1-5; V: TRBV6-4; length: 13; D: NA; size: NA; CDR3: CASSPGGNQPQHF; DNA: TGTGCCAGCAGTCCGGGTGGGAATCAGCCCCAGCATTTT